Here is one T cell receptor beta chain with its context. The J segment lost 3 bases and the V segment lost 5 bases, leaving 8 bases of the junction unmatched. This CDR3 spans 15 amino acids. The germline CDR1 and CDR2 sequences are SGHVS and FQNEAQ. This entry is derived from a study of blood T cell repertoires in COVID-19. As for the study in general: Samples taken during acute and convalescent COVID-19 were collected in the United States, Italy and Spain. Sample material is recorded as cDNA or gDNA derived from T cells, B-cell-depleted T cells, or PBMCs.

Clones were sequenced by immunoSEQ multiplex PCR, and TCRdb holds only the in-frame ones, with some missing. The data contain 35,000 to 45,000 clones, 60% to 85% of them singletons. The sample was peripheral blood. The chain combines TRBV7-8 with TRBJ2-7; TRBD2 aligns across 9 bases. This receptor was identified in a man between 65 and 80 years old with acute or convalescent COVID-19. The CDR3 region has the DNA TGTGCCAGCAGCCCAGAAGGAGCGGGAGGCTACGAGCAGTACTTC. Translation: CASSPEGAGGYEQYF.